The 20 T cell receptor beta chains in this list originate from one sample, sequenced in a study of T cell clonotyping in hematopoietic cell transplantation. Using immunoSEQ multiplex PCR, the repertoire was profiled, and TCRdb retains in-frame clones only, with some absent. The sample comprises about 27,000 clones, nearly 97% of which are singletons, and approximately 1.5% rests with the top ten. Specimen: peripheral blood mononuclear cells. The receptors derive from a man between 45 and 60 years old in good health. Some clones in this sample may be carry-over from other donors' samples.

V usage is TRBV7-2 and J usage is TRBJ1-2; D uncertain. The V gene lost 5 bases and the J gene lost 5 bases, with 18 bases spanning the gap. Germline assignment: CDR1 SGHTA and CDR2 FQGNSA. The CDR3 length is 15 residues. Here the CDR3 reads CASSASGRGLYGYTF. The CDR3, as DNA: TGTGCCAGCAGCGCATCGGGCCGGGGATTATATGGCTACACCTTC.

The chain is built from TRBV7-2 and TRBJ1-2; D uncertain. The germline V gene has CDR1 SGHTA and CDR2 FQGNSA. The ends were cut back, 1 base at V and 4 bases at J, with 16 bases in the middle. The CDR3 covers 16 residues. CDR3 loop: CASSLERRQNTYGYTF. Written as DNA, the CDR3 is TGTGCCAGCAGCTTAGAGAGGCGCCAGAACACCTATGGCTACACCTTC.

The chain links TRBV7-2 to TRBJ2-1; 8 positions match TRBD1. Unmatched junction bases numbered 8, after V lost 4 bases and J lost 3 bases. The CDR3 sequence is 16 residues long. Germline assignment: CDR1 SGHTA and CDR2 FQGNSA. CDR3 sequence reads: CASSSIGTGYYNEQFF. CDR3 bases: TGTGCCAGCAGCTCCATCGGGACAGGCTACTACAATGAGCAGTTCTTC.

On this clone itself: Other DNA sequences from this sample encode an identical CDR3 as well. The chain employs TRBV7-9 and TRBJ2-3; 7 positions agree with TRBD1. This CDR3 comprises 13 residues. CDR1 is SEHNR and CDR2 is FQNEAQ in the germline V gene (reference sequence). The V gene end was trimmed by 5 bases and the J gene end by 4 bases; junction bases not matched to a gene: 3. CDR3 in amino acids: CASSPRGPDTQYF. The CDR3 DNA reads as TGTGCCAGCAGCCCTAGGGGGCCAGATACGCAGTATTTT.

The V and J genes are TRBV4-1 and TRBJ1-2; 8 nucleotides agree with TRBD1. This CDR3 region has 15 residues. V was pared by 0 bases and J by 7 bases, with 7 bases of the junction left unmatched. Per germline, CDR1 MGHRA and CDR2 YSYEKL. The CDR3: CASSQEGRGLSGYTF. CDR3 bases: TGCGCCAGCAGCCAAGAGGGCAGGGGGCTTTCTGGCTACACCTTC.

The chain couples TRBV5-6 to TRBJ1-2, with D maybe TRBD1 (5 bases). The V end was cut by 4 bases, the J end by 4 bases, with 20 bases between. The CDR3 covers 16 residues. The germline gives CDR1 SGHDT, CDR2 YYEEEE. The CDR3 DNA reads as TGTGCCAGCAGCCGCCGACGGGTTCAGGGTTTCTATGGCTACACCTTC. Protein: CASSRRRVQGFYGYTF.

The rearrangement joins TRBV28 to TRBJ1-5; a possible D gene is TRBD1 (5 bases). The V gene lost 3 bases and the J gene lost 0 bases, with 12 bases spanning the gap. This CDR3 contains 16 residues. The germline V gene has CDR1 MDHEN and CDR2 SYDVKM. The CDR3 DNA sequence: TGTGCCAGCAGTTTTGGGGGGGTTAATAGCAATCAGCCCCAGCATTTT. Its protein is CASSFGGVNSNQPQHF.

V usage is TRBV30 and J usage is TRBJ2-7, with D possibly being TRBD1 (5 bases). The CDR3 runs to 12 residues. Per germline, CDR1 GTSNPN and CDR2 SVGIG (reference sequence). V lost 2 bases and J lost 2, with 7 bases in between. The CDR3 spells CAWSQGTYEQYF. The DNA for the CDR3 is TGTGCCTGGAGTCAGGGAACCTACGAGCAGTACTTC.

V gene TRBV5-1 combines with J gene TRBJ1-1, with D possibly TRBD1 on 6 matching bases. CDR3 length: 14 amino acids. The ends were cut back, 6 bases at V and 5 bases at J, with 17 bases in the middle. Germline lookup yields CDR1 SGHRS and CDR2 YFSETQ. The CDR3 protein is CASNRDGEQTEAFF. DNA for the CDR3: TGCGCCAGCAACAGGGACGGAGAACAAACTGAAGCTTTCTTT.

About this clone: At one of its ends the junction is not consistent with the germline gene, which may arise from a read error. The V gene is TRBV30, the J gene TRBJ1-2; no reliable D call. Germline V gene lookup returns CDR1 GTSNPN and CDR2 SVGIG (reference sequence). The CDR3 is 12 residues long. CDR3 in amino acids: CARSEGNYGYTF. The CDR3 DNA follows: TGTGCCCGGAGTGAGGGCAACTATGGCTACACCTTC.

The J gene is TRBJ2-5, the V gene TRBV7-9, with 11 bases identical to TRBD2. This CDR3 has 19 amino acids. The V segment lost 0 bases and the J segment 1 base; nucleotides outside the gene matches: 10. Germline V gene sequence: CDR1 SEHNR, CDR2 FQNEAQ (reference sequence). Here the CDR3 reads CASSLAIITSGGLQETQYF. CDR3 coding DNA: TGTGCCAGCAGCTTAGCGATTATCACTAGCGGGGGCCTCCAAGAGACCCAGTACTTC.

The rearrangement joins TRBV4-3 to TRBJ1-6, with D uncertain. The V gene lost 1 base and the J gene lost 0 bases, with 16 bases spanning the gap. CDR1 is LGHNA, CDR2 YSLEER, per germline. This CDR3 has 19 amino acids. CDR3 sequence (DNA): TGCGCCAGCAGCCAAGCCCTTTCGACGGAAAGCTCCTATAATTCACCCCTCCACTTT. Translating it yields CASSQALSTESSYNSPLHF.

V gene TRBV25-1 combines with J gene TRBJ2-2; D is undetermined. CDR3 length equals 16 residues. Trimming removed 3 bases from V and 0 bases from J, with 11 bases in between. Germline V gene data show CDR1 as MGHDK and CDR2 as SYGVNS. This chain's CDR3 is CASSEIRTANTGELFF. The CDR3 DNA sequence: TGTGCCAGCAGTGAGATTCGAACCGCGAACACCGGGGAGCTGTTTTTT.

This clone came up a few times. The sample holds other DNA sequences that translate to the same CDR3. The chain carries TRBV6-5 and TRBJ2-7; 7 bases line up with TRBD1. This CDR3 is 13 amino acids long. The germline V gene encodes CDR1 MNHEY and CDR2 SVGAGI. The V gene end was trimmed by 6 bases and the J gene end by 3 bases; junction bases not matched to a gene: 5. In DNA form, the CDR3 reads TGTGCCAGCAGGCACCGGGACAGCTACGAGCAGTACTTC. Its protein is CASRHRDSYEQYF.

This clone has only a few counts. J is TRBJ1-4 and V is TRBV7-2, with TRBD1 identical over 9 bases. Germline trimming cut 5 bases from V and 6 bases from J; bases unmatched to any gene: 4. This CDR3 spans 14 amino acids. Germline-derived CDR1 and CDR2 are SGHTA and FQGNSA. This chain's CDR3 is CASSTRTGDEKLFF. Written as DNA, the CDR3 is TGTGCCAGCAGCACCCGGACAGGGGATGAAAAACTGTTTTTT.

The rearrangement uses TRBV18 and TRBJ2-5; 7 bases match TRBD1. The trim removed 8 bases at V and 1 base at J, leaving 13 bases unmatched. The CDR3 is made up of 16 amino acids. From germline, CDR1 is KGHSH and CDR2 LQKENI. CDR3: CASENALTGRQETQYF. For the CDR3, the DNA is TGTGCCAGCGAAAACGCGTTGACAGGGCGCCAAGAGACCCAGTACTTC.

CDR3: CASSHASGVIQETQYF. CDR3 bases: TGCGCCAGCAGCCACGCTAGCGGGGTTATACAAGAGACCCAGTACTTC. V is TRBV4-1 and J is TRBJ2-5, with 9 positions matching TRBD2. V trimming: 3 bases; J trimming: 2 bases; junction bases outside the gene matches: 7. Per the germline V gene, CDR1 is MGHRA and CDR2 is YSYEKL. This CDR3 contains 16 residues.

The rearrangement uses TRBV19 and TRBJ1-1; D unclear. V lost 1 base, J lost 1 base, and 7 bases lay in between. The CDR3 has 14 amino acids. Germline V gene data show CDR1 as LNHDA and CDR2 as SQIVND (reference sequence). The CDR3 DNA reads as TGTGCCAGTAGTATAGGGGTTAAGAACACTGAAGCTTTCTTT. Encoded protein: CASSIGVKNTEAFF.

This rearrangement joins TRBV7-2 to TRBJ2-6; 7 nucleotides align to TRBD1. This CDR3 is 17 amino acids long. Unmatched junction bases numbered 8, after V lost 6 bases and J lost 0 bases. In germline, CDR1 is SGHTA, CDR2 FQGNSA. CDR3 protein: CASSKGGGSSGANVLTF. Written as DNA, the CDR3 is TGTGCCAGCAGTAAAGGGGGCGGAAGCTCTGGGGCCAACGTCCTGACTTTC.

The genes are TRBV19 and TRBJ2-3, with D possibly called TRBD1 or TRBD2 (6 bases each). With 7 bases removed from V and 1 base from J, the gap between germline ends came to 12 bases. The CDR3 has 14 amino acids. In germline, CDR1 is LNHDA, CDR2 SQIVND (reference sequence). The CDR3: CASMERGGTDTQYF. CDR3 coding DNA: TGTGCCAGTATGGAGAGGGGGGGCACAGATACGCAGTATTTT.